This T cell receptor (beta chain) was sequenced during a study of shared clonotypes between healthy human individuals. Terminally differentiated effector memory CD45RA+ cells were excluded from the naive CD8 cells, which were CD45RO-negative and positively selected for CCR7. This clone appeared once. Sequencing used immunoSEQ multiplex PCR; TCRdb keeps in-frame clones, though not all of them. Counted here are fewer than 1 million clones, around 96% occurring once; the ten biggest clones make up over 0.2%. Germline V gene sequence: CDR1 KGHSH, CDR2 LQKENI. J was trimmed by 8 bases and V by 4 bases; bases with no gene match: 6. This CDR3 has 14 amino acids.

The TCR originated in a young man in good health. The specimen was naive CD8+ T cells sorted from blood. The chain combines TRBV18 with TRBJ1-4, with TRBD1 identical over 8 bases. CDR3 DNA sequence: TGTGCCAGCTCACAGGCAGGGGGCCGAGAAAAACTGTTTTTT. This gives the protein CASSQAGGREKLFF.